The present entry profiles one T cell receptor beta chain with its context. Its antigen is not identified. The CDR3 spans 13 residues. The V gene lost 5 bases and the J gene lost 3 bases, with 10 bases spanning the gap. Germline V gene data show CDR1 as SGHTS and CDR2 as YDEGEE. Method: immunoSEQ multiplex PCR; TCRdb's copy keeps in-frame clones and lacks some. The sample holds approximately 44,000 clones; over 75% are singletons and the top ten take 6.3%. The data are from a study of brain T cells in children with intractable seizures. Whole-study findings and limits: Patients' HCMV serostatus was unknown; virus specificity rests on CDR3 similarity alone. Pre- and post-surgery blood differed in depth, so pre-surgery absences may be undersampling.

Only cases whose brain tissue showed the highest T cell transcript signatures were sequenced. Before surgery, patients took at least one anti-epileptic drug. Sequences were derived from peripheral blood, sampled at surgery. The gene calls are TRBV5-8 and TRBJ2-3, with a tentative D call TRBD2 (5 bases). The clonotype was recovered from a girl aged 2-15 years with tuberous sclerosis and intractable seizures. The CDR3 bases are TGTGCCAGCAGAGTAGCGTCAACAGATACGCAGTATTTT. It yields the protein CASRVASTDTQYF.